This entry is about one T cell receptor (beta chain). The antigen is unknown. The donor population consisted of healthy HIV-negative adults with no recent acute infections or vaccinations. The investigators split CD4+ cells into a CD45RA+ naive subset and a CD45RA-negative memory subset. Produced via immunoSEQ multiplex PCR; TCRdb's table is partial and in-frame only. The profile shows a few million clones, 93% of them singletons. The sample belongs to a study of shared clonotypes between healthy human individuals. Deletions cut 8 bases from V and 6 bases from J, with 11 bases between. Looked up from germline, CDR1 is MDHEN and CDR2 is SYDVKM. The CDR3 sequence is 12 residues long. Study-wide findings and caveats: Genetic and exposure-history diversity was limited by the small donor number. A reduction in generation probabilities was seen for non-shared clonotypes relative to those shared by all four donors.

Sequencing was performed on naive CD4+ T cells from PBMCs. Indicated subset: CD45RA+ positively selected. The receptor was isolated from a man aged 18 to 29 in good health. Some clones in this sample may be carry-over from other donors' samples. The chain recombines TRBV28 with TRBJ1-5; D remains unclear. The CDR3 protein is CASQPQAQPQHF. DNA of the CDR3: TGTGCCAGCCAACCCCAGGCTCAGCCCCAGCATTTT.